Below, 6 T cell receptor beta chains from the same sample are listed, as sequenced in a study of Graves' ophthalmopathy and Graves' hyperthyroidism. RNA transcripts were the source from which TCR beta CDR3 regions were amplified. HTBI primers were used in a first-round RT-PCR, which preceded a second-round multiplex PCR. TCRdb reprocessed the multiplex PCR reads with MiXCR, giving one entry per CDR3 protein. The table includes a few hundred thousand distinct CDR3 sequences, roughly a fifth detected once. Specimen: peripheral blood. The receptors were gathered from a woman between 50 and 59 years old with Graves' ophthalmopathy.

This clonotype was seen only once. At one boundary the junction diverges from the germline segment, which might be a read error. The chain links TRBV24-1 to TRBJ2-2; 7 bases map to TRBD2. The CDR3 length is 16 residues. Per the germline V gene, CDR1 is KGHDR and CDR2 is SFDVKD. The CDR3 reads CASSGEGTSITGELFF. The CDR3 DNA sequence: TGTGCCAGCAGTGGGGAGGGGACTTCAATCACCGGGGAGCTGTTTTTT.

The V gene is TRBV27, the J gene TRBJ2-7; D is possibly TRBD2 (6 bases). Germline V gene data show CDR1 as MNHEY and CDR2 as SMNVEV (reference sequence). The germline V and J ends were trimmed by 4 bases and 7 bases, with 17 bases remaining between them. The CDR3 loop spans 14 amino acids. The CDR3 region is CASSSTSRPREQYF. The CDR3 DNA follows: TGTGCCAGCAGTTCTACTAGCAGGCCTCGGGAGCAGTACTTC.

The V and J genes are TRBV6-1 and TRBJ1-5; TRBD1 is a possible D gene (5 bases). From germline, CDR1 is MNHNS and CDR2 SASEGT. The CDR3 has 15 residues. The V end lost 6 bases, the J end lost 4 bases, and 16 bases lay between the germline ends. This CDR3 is CASSTEGFGNQPQHF. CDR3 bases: TGTGCCAGCAGCACTGAGGGGTTCGGAAATCAGCCCCAGCATTTT.

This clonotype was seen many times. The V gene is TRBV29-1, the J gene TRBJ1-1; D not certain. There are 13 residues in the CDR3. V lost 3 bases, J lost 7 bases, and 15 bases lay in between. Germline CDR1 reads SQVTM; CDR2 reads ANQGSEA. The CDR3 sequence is CSVERVSTYEAFF. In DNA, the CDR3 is TGCAGCGTTGAGCGGGTCTCGACATATGAAGCTTTCTTT.

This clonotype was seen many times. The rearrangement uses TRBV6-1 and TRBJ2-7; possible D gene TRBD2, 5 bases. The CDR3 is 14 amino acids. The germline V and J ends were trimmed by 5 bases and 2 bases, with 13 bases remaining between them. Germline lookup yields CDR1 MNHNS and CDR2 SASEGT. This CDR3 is CASSQRAGAYEQYF. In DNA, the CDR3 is TGTGCCAGCAGTCAGAGAGCCGGGGCCTACGAGCAGTACTTC.

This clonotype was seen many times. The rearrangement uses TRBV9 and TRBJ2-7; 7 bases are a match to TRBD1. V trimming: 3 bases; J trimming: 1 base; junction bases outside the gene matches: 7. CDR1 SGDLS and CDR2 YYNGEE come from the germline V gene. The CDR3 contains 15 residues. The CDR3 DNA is TGTGCCAGCAGCGCCGCCGGGACAGCTTCCTACGAGCAGTACTTC. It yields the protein CASSAAGTASYEQYF. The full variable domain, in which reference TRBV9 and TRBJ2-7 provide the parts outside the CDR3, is DSGVTQTPKHLITATGQRVTLRCSPRSGDLSVYWYQQSLDQGLQFLIQYYNGEERAKGNILERFSAQQFPDLHSELNLSSLELGDSALYFCASSAAGTASYEQYFGPGTRLTVT.